Sequencing of this T cell receptor (beta chain) was carried out in a study of blood T cell repertoires in COVID-19. Study as a whole: Acute-phase and convalescent COVID-19 samples originated in the United States, Italy and Spain. Sample material is recorded as cDNA or gDNA derived from T cells, B-cell-depleted T cells, or PBMCs.

Authors' data handling: Cell counts per sample came from amplifying reference gene primers. Only in-frame clones appear in the TCRdb table, and some are missing; sequencing was by immunoSEQ multiplex PCR. That table is the source of V, J and clone size, and D and trimming were worked out from the DNA. The repertoire holds over 100,000 clones, with 80% to 85% as singletons. Germline V gene data show CDR1 as SGHRS and CDR2 as YFSETQ. The CDR3 spans 12 residues. Trimming shortened V by 4 bases and J by 8 bases, and 10 bases separated the two germline ends. This clone occurred once. The chain uses TRBV5-1 and TRBJ2-1; maybe TRBD1 (6 bases). The TCR comes from a man between 65 and 85 years old with acute or convalescent COVID-19. The material sequenced was peripheral blood. DNA of the CDR3: TGCGCCAGCAGCACGGGGACACATGAGCAGTTCTTC. Translating it yields CASSTGTHEQFF.